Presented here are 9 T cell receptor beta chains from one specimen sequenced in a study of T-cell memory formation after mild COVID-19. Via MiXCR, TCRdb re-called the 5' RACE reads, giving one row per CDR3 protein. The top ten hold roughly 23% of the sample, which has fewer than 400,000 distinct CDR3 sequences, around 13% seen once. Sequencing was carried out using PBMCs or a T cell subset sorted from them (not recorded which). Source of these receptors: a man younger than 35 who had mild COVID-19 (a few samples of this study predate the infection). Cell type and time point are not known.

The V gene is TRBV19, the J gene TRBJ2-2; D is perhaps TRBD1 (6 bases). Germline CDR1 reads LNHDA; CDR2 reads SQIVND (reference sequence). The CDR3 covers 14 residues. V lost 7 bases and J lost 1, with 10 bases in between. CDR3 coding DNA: TGTGCCAGTAAGGGACACGTGAACACCGGGGAGCTGTTTTTT. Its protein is CASKGHVNTGELFF.

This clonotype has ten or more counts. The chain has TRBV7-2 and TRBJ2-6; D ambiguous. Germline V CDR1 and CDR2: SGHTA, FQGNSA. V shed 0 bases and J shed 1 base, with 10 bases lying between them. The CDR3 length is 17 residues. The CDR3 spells CASSLAYLRSGANVLTF. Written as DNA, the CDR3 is TGTGCCAGCAGCTTAGCGTATTTGAGGTCTGGGGCCAACGTCCTGACTTTC.

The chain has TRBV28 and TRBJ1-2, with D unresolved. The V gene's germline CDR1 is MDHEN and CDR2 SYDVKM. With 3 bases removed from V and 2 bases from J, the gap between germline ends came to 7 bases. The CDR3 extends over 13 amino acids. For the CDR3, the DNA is TGTGCCAGCAGTTTCCTTTTGAACTATGGCTACACCTTC. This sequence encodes CASSFLLNYGYTF.

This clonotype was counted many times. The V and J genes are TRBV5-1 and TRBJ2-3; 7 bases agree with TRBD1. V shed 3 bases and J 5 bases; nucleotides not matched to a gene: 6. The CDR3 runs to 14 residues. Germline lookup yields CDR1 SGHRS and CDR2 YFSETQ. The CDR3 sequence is CASSSGTAKDTQYF. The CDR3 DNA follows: TGCGCCAGCAGCTCCGGGACAGCGAAAGATACGCAGTATTTT.

CDR3 nucleotide sequence: TGTGCCAGCAAATCTATAAGACAGGAGTACAATGAGCAGTTCTTC. Translated: CASKSIRQEYNEQFF. The V call is TRBV11-2, the J call TRBJ2-1; possibly TRBD1 for D (6 bases). The CDR3 has 15 residues. The germline V and J ends were trimmed by 7 bases and 4 bases, with 17 bases remaining between them. Germline V gene sequence: CDR1 SGHAT, CDR2 FQNNGV.

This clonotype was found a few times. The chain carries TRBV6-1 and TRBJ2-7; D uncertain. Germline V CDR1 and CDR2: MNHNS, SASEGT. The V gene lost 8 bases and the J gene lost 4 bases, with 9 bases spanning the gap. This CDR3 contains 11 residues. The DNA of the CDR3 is TGTGCCAGCGCAGGAACTTACGAGCAGTACGTC. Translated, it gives CASAGTYEQYV.

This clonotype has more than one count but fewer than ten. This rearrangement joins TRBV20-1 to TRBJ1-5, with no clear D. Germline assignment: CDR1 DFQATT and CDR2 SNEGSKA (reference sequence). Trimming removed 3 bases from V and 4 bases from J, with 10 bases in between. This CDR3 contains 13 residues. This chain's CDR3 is CSASIVRNQPQHF. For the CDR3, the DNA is TGCAGTGCTAGTATTGTTCGAAATCAGCCCCAGCATTTT.

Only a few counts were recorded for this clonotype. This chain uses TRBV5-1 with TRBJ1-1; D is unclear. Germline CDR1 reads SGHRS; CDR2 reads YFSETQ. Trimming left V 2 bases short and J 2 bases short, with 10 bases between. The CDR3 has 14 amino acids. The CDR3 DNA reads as TGCGCCAGCAGCTTATTTGACCTAAACACTGAAGCTTTCTTT. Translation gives CASSLFDLNTEAFF.

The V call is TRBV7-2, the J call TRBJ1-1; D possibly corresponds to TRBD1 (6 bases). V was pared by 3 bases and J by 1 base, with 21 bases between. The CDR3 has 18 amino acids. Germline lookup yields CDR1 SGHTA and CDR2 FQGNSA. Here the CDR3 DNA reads TGTGCCAGCAGCTTCCAAACCCTACGACAGGCGGGGAACACTGAAGCTTTCTTT. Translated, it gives CASSFQTLRQAGNTEAFF.